This T cell receptor beta chain was sequenced during a study of early T cells in non-severe SARS-CoV-2 infection. Only a few counts were recorded for this clonotype. From germline, CDR1 is SEHNR and CDR2 FQNEAQ (reference sequence). The ends were cut back, 5 bases at V and 0 bases at J, with 8 bases in the middle. The CDR3 runs 13 residues. TCRdb re-derived calls from the 5' RACE reads in MiXCR, one entry per CDR3 protein. The sample consists of some 77,000 distinct CDR3 sequences, 8.5% to 10% of them appearing once. The TCR comes from an adult who was a healthcare worker with PCR-confirmed SARS-CoV-2 infection or an uninfected control (not recorded which). The rearrangement uses TRBV7-9 and TRBJ2-7, with D possibly being TRBD1 (5 bases). The specimen sequenced was whole blood. CDR3 residues: CASSTDSSYEQYF. The CDR3 DNA follows: TGTGCCAGCAGCACCGACAGCTCCTACGAGCAGTACTTC.